This TCR beta chain was profiled in a study of blood T cells in healthy people across ages. Peripheral blood from each donor was collected in a volume of ten milliliters. This clonotype was detected once. Antigen specificity is unknown. Notes on the study in general: Both higher diversity and more naive CD4+ cells marked long-lived donors when set against aged donors.

Using a J-beta primer mix together with a sample-barcoded 5' primer, a second PCR was run for roughly 7 to 12 cycles. TCRdb re-called the 5' RACE reads through MiXCR, storing one row per CDR3 protein. The sample yields approximately 810,000 distinct CDR3 sequences, 25% to 35% seen once. The germline CDR1 and CDR2 sequences are SGHTA and FQGNSA. CDR3 length equals 16 residues. Trimming pared 0 bases from V and 3 bases from J, leaving 15 bases between. V gene TRBV7-2 combines with J gene TRBJ2-7, with TRBD2 as a possible D gene (6 bases). The receptor was derived from a woman older than 75 in good health. The source material was blood. The CDR3 sequence: CASSLAGGRVFYEQYF. Written as DNA, the CDR3 is TGTGCCAGCAGCTTAGCGGGGGGTCGGGTCTTCTACGAGCAGTACTTC.